The clone carrying this T cell receptor beta chain was found a few times. What it binds is not known. The CDR3 runs to 14 residues. Trimming took 0 bases from V and 9 from J, leaving 15 bases between them. Germline V gene lookup returns CDR1 MNHNY and CDR2 SVGAGI (reference sequence). These data come from a study of OX40 agonist ivuxolimab in advanced cancers. Study details: Mean age roughly 65 years, range about 23 to 85; roughly 82% male. General study points: Averaging showed that CD8+ T cells had more expanded clones than CD4+ did.

Clones were sequenced by immunoSEQ multiplex PCR, and TCRdb holds only the in-frame ones, with some missing. In the table there are about 76,000 clones, 85% of which are singletons. Sequencing used CD4+ or CD8+ T cells sorted from blood, obtained in a trial of the OX40 agonist ivuxolimab. The genes are TRBV6-6 and TRBJ2-7; a weak D match, TRBD1 (6 bases). The receptor was derived from an adult with an advanced solid tumor such as melanoma, head and neck, liver or kidney cancer. DNA for the CDR3: TGTGCCAGCAGTTACTCGGCAGGGGCCTCAGGGCAGTACTTC. It codes for CASSYSAGASGQYF.